The 7 T cell receptor beta chains listed next were all sequenced from one sample in a study of blood T cell repertoires in COVID-19. Method: immunoSEQ multiplex PCR; TCRdb's copy keeps in-frame clones and lacks some. The data hold approximately 150,000 clones, with about 81% observed a single time. The specimen was peripheral blood. These receptors came from a woman in her seventies with acute or convalescent COVID-19.

The CDR3 loop is CASSQLTGELFF. CDR3 nucleotide sequence: TGTGCCAGCTCACAGCTCACCGGGGAGCTGTTTTTT. The rearrangement joins TRBV2 to TRBJ2-2, with D unclear. This CDR3 is 12 amino acids long. Germline CDR1 is SNHLY and CDR2 is FYNNEI. Trimming removed 8 bases at V and 4 bases at J, with 8 bases between. The full variable domain, rest sourced from reference TRBV2 and TRBJ2-2, is EPEVTQTPSHQVTQMGQEVILRCVPISNHLYFYWYRQILGQKVEFLVSFYNNEISEKSEIFDDQFSVERPDGSNFTLKIRSTKLEDSAMYFCASSQLTGELFFGEGSRLTVL.

The chain joins TRBV6-6 to TRBJ1-1, with 10 bases aligning to TRBD1. The V and J ends lost 9 bases and 0 bases, in that order; junction bases with no gene match: 4. The CDR3 length is 14 residues. Germline V gives CDR1 MNHNY, CDR2 SVGAGI (reference sequence). CDR3 region: CASDRGRMNTEAFF. CDR3 bases: TGTGCCAGTGACAGGGGGCGCATGAACACTGAAGCTTTCTTT.

V gene TRBV21-1 combines with J gene TRBJ2-7; the table's D call, TRBD1, was not checked against the DNA. TRBV21-1 represents a pseudogene. The CDR3 loop spans 15 amino acids. In nucleotides, the CDR3 is TGTGCCAGCAGCAATTCGTCAGGCTCCCCCTACGAGCAGTACTTC. Amino acids: CASSNSSGSPYEQYF.

The rearrangement joins TRBV3-1 (or the pseudogene TRBV3-2) to TRBJ1-2, with D unresolved. The germline V gene has CDR1 LGHDT and CDR2 YNNKEL (reference sequence). This CDR3 has 15 residues. V was clipped by 1 base and J by 8 bases, with 17 bases between them. The CDR3 protein is CASSQGVLRDGGYTF. The CDR3 DNA sequence: TGTGCCAGCAGCCAAGGGGTTTTGAGGGATGGCGGCTACACCTTC.

The chain recombines TRBV7-9 with TRBJ1-2; TRBD1 is a possible D gene (5 bases). The V end was cut by 6 bases, the J end by 4 bases, with 12 bases between. The CDR3 extends over 13 amino acids. The germline V gene has CDR1 SEHNR and CDR2 FQNEAQ (reference sequence). CDR3 bases: TGTGCCAGCAGGAACGGGGGTGGCTATGGCTACACCTTC. Its protein product is CASRNGGGYGYTF.

The chain recombines TRBV3-1 (or the pseudogene TRBV3-2) with TRBJ1-1; D ambiguous. The CDR3 has 11 amino acids. Trimming took off 7 bases at V and 1 base at J, with 4 bases between the two ends. In germline, CDR1 is LGHDT, CDR2 YNNKEL (reference sequence). The CDR3 protein is CASKRNTEAFF. The CDR3 nucleotides read TGTGCCAGCAAGCGGAACACTGAAGCTTTCTTT.

This chain joins TRBV27 and TRBJ1-6; tentative D call: TRBD1 (6 bases). Trimming removed 2 bases from V and 9 bases from J, with 14 bases in between. Germline V gene sequence: CDR1 MNHEY, CDR2 SMNVEV (reference sequence). The CDR3 consists of 15 residues. Written as DNA, the CDR3 is TGTGCCAGCAGTTTAGGGCAGGGGCCTAGTTCACCCCTCCACTTT. Amino acid sequence: CASSLGQGPSSPLHF.